This T cell receptor beta chain was profiled in a study of CD8+ T cells in alopecia areata. Notes on the study in general: Clonality was higher in lesional than normal scalp, especially in alopecia totalis/universalis. Sequenced scalp T cells also include alphabeta T cells resident in normal skin. Scalp and blood retained many expanded lesional clones during tofacitinib.

The sequencing template was cDNA reverse transcribed from extracted RNA. Assay used: immunoSEQ multiplex PCR; TCRdb lists only in-frame clones, some missing. This table holds around 300,000 clones, 50% to 75% found once. Regarding treatment: oral pan-JAK inhibitor, 5-10 mg twice daily. Notes on this clone: The antigen is unknown.

This TCR derives from a human donor with alopecia areata. Sequenced here: CD4+ T cells sorted from blood, sampled around week 53, from a patient treated with tofacitinib.

CDR3 loop: CASREGRHPYEQYF. Here the CDR3 DNA reads TGCGCCAGCAGGGAGGGGAGACATCCCTACGAGCAGTACTTC. The chain employs TRBV5-1 and TRBJ2-7; a weak D match, TRBD2 (6 bases). The CDR3 sequence is 14 residues long. V dropped 5 bases and J dropped 2 bases, with 14 bases sitting between them. The germline CDR1 and CDR2 sequences are SGHRS and YFSETQ.